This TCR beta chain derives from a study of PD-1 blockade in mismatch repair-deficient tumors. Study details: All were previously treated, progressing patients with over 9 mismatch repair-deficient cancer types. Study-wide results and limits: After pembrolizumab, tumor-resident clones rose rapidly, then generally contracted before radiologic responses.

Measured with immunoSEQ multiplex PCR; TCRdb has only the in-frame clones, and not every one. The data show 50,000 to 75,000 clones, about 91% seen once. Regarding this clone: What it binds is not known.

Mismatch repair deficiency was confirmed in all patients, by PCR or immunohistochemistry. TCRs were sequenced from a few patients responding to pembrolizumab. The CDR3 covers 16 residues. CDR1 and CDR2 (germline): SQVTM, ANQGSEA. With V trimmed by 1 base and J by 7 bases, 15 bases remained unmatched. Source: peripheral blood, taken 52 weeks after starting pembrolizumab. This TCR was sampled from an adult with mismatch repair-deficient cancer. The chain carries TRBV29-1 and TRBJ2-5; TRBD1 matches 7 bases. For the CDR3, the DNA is TGCAGCGTTGAAGGAACCAGATTGAGGGGGCTCCGGACCCAGTACTTC. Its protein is CSVEGTRLRGLRTQYF.